Listed here is a single TCR beta chain. Assay used: immunoSEQ multiplex PCR; TCRdb lists only in-frame clones, some missing. This repertoire shows 83,000 or so clones, around nine tenths found once; its top ten account for over 0.2%. This specimen comes from a study of technical replicates of blood from several donors. The CDR3 is 14 residues long. Germline V lookup: CDR1 SGHRS, CDR2 YFSETQ. Trimming pared 1 base from V and 5 bases from J, leaving 12 bases between. The chain carries TRBV5-1 and TRBJ2-5, with D possibly TRBD2 on 6 matching bases. Material for sequencing was T cells isolated from PBMCs. The TCR was taken from a human donor in good health. This CDR3 is CASSLQTAGETQYF. The CDR3 nucleotides read TGCGCCAGCAGCTTGCAGACCGCGGGGGAGACCCAGTACTTC.